The sequence of this T cell receptor (beta chain) was determined in a study of cytomegalovirus exposure and HLA in healthy donors. The PCR employed 60 Vbeta primers together with 13 Jbeta primers. Assay: immunoSEQ multiplex PCR; the TCRdb copy retains only in-frame clones and omits some. The repertoire has about 200,000 clones, approximately 78% of them found once; the top ten carry 2.5% to 3.5%. This CDR3 comprises 14 residues. Deletions cut 3 bases from V and 8 bases from J, with 16 bases between. Germline CDR1 reads ENHRY; CDR2 reads SYGVKD. The chain is built from TRBV10-3 and TRBJ1-2; D remains ambiguous. This TCR was recovered from a woman in her thirties or forties in good health and CMV-seronegative. Input material: PBMCs. The CDR3 sequence is CAISDSEGGGGYTF. Written as DNA, the CDR3 is TGTGCCATCAGTGATAGTGAGGGCGGCGGAGGCTACACCTTC.